This entry features one T cell receptor beta chain sequence. The data originate from a study of shared clonotypes between healthy human individuals. Clones were read by immunoSEQ multiplex PCR, and TCRdb kept only the in-frame ones, dropping some. The sample includes 2.3 million or so clones, more than 80% of them seen just once. V shed 6 bases, J shed 8 bases, and the junction held 5 bases outside the gene matches. Germline V gene sequence: CDR1 ENHRY, CDR2 SYGVKD. There are 14 residues in the CDR3. V and J are TRBV10-3 and TRBJ2-1; TRBD2 matches at 12 bases. The sequence was obtained from a man aged 18 to 35 in good health. Some clones in this sample may be carry-over from other donors' samples. What was sequenced was naive CD4+ T cells from PBMCs. Subset given: CD45RA+ positively selected. CDR3 loop: CAIRTSGSSDEQFF. The CDR3 nucleotides read TGTGCCATCAGGACTAGCGGGAGTTCCGATGAGCAGTTCTTC.